This T cell receptor (beta chain) comes out of a study of blood T cell repertoires in COVID-19 (dated by TCRdb to the early 2020s). At the level of the whole study: Samples covering the acute and convalescent phases of COVID-19 were provided by collaborators in the United States, Italy and Spain. The prospective study material was composed of cDNA or gDNA derived from T cells, B-cell-depleted T cells, or PBMCs. Deeply sampled blood TCRbeta repertoires from subjects exposed to, actively infected with, or recovered from COVID-19 were included in the dataset. The repertoires were released in a freely available public database meant as a resource for research on the immune response to SARS-CoV-2. The samples were drawn from the first 160 participants of the ongoing ImmuneRACE study and from 1,254 subjects provided by 6 global collaborators. Sample metadata almost always included a de-identified subject ID, COVID-19 status, age in years and sex. Where available, HLA class I and class II types were obtained from metadata supplied by the sample provider rather than from assay-based typing.

TCRbeta CDR3 regions were amplified from genomic DNA using the immunoSEQ Assay, a bias-controlled multiplex PCR. Under the source paper's analysis protocol: The number of nucleated cells in each sample was estimated from the amplification of reference gene primers within the assay. Sequence reads were collapsed and filtered to measure the absolute abundance of every unique TCRbeta CDR3 rearrangement. For each sample, productive Simpson clonality was calculated as the square root of Simpson's diversity index over productive rearrangements. TCRdb took this table from immuneACCESS and kept in-frame rearrangements with V and J called. Such tables lack part of the clones; where checked against another copy, unresolved V genes explain under half of the gap, and the rest is unexplained. V, J and clone size are those of that table, while D and trimming were read from the DNA. The sample table shows 160,000 or so clones, and roughly four fifths are seen once. The ten largest clones take up approximately 9.9% of the sample.

Whole blood was collected in K2EDTA tubes by collaborating institutions according to the institutions' own protocols. For TCRbeta analysis, collaborator samples were shipped as frozen whole blood, as isolated PBMCs, or as DNA extracted from either sample type. Overall study results and their limits: Clinical and demographic metadata were provided uncurated, with the amount varying by source and participant.

A word on this clone: It has no known antigen specificity. No quality values exist for individual bases; no much larger clone is one base distant.

The source is a man between 60 and 75 years old with active or convalescent COVID-19. Sequenced: peripheral blood.

This receptor carries the CDR3 CASSPVEREGETQYF. The sequence in DNA is TGTGCCAGCAGTCCCGTCGAGCGGGAGGGGGAGACCCAGTACTTC. Here the chain combines TRBV6-6 and TRBJ2-5, and 10 junctional nucleotides match TRBD2. Based on the germline V gene (reference sequence), the CDR1 and CDR2 sequences are MNHNY and SVGAGI. Taken from cysteine to phenylalanine, the CDR3 has 15 residues. Only CDR3 DNA remains: 45 bases, in frame from the first base. Trimming leaves V shorter by 5 bases and J shorter by 5 bases, with the junction holding 8 bases beyond the gene matches.